The subject of this entry is one TCR beta chain. Its antigen is as yet unknown. The sample is drawn from a study of blood T cells in healthy people across ages. Findings of the study overall: Naive CD4+ cell counts and diversity both ran higher in long-lived than in aged donors.

Per-sample yields of isolated PBMCs were at least 6 million. A sample-barcoded 5' primer and a J-beta primer mix were used in a second PCR of roughly 7 to 12 cycles. TCRdb analysed the 5' RACE reads with MiXCR anew, one entry per CDR3 protein. The table has approximately 1,100,000 distinct CDR3 sequences, 35% to 50% seen once. The receptor was derived from a woman between 55 and 75 years old in good health. The sequenced material came from blood.

The CDR3 sequence: CSVGGAGEQYF. DNA for the CDR3: TGCAGCGTGGGTGGGGCCGGCGAGCAGTACTTC. The J gene is TRBJ2-5, the V gene TRBV29-1; tentative D call: TRBD1 (5 bases). With the DNA end fitting TRBJ2-7 better, the J assignment may be wrong. CDR3 length equals 11 residues. Germline values: CDR1 SQVTM, CDR2 ANQGSEA.